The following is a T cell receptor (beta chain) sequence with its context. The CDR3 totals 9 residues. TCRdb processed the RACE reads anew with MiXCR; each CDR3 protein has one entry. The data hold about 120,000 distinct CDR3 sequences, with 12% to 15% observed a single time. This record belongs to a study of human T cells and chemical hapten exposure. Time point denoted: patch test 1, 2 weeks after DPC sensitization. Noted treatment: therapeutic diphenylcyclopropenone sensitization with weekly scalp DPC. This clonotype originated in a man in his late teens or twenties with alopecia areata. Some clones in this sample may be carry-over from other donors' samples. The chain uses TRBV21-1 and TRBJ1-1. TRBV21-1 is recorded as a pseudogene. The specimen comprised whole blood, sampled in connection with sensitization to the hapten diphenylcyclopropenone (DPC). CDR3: CASSTEAFF. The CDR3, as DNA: TGTGCCAGCAGCACTGAAGCTTTCTTT.